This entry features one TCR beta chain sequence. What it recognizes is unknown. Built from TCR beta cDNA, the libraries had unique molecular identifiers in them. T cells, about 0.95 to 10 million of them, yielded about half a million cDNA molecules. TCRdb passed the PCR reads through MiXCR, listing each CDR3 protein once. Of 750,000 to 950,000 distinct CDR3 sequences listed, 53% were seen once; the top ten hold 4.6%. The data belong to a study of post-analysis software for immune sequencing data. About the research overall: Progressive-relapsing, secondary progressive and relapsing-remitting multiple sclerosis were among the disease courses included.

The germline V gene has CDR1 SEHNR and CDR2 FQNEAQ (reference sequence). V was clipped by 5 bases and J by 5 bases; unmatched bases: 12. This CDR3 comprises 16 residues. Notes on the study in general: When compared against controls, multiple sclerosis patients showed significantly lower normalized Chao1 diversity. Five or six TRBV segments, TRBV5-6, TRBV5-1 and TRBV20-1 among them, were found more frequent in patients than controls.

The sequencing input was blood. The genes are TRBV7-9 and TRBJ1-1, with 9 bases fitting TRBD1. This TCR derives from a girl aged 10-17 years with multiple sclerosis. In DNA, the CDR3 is TGTGCCAGCAGCCTTACACAGGGGGCGGTTGTGACTGAAGCTTTCTTT. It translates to CASSLTQGAVVTEAFF. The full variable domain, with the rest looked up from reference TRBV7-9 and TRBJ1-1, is DTGVSQNPRHKITKRGQNVTFRCDPISEHNRLYWYRQTLGQGPEFLTYFQNEAQLEKSRLLSDRFSAERPKGSFSTLEIQRTEQGDSAMYLCASSLTQGAVVTEAFFGQGTRLTVV.